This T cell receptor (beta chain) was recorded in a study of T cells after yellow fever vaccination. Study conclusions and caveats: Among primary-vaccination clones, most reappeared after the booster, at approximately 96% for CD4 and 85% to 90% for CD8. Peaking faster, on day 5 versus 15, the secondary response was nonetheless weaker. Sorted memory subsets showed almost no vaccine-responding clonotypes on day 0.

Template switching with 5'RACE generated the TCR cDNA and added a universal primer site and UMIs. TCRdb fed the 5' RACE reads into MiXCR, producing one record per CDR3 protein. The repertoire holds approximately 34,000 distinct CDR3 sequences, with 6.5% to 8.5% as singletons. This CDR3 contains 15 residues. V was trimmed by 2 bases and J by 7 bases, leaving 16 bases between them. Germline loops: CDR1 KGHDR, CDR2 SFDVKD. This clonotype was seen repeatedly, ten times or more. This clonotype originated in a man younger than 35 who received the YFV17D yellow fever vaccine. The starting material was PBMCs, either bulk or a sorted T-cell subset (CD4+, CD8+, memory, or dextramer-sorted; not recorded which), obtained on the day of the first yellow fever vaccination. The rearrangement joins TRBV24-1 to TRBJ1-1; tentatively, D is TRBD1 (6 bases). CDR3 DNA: TGTGCCACCAGTGATTCTCGGACAGCCGGGGGTGAAGCTTTCTTT. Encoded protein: CATSDSRTAGGEAFF.